Presented here are 27 T cell receptor beta chains from one specimen sequenced in a study of identical twins. TCRdb redid the calling of the 5' RACE reads with MiXCR, one entry per CDR3 protein. Here the sample spans about 520,000 distinct CDR3 sequences, around 20% being singletons. These data were also reused for a study on T cells expressing NK-cell markers.

Material for sequencing was CD4+ T cells sorted from blood. The receptors were sampled from a woman aged 18-35 years in good health.

This clonotype has more than one count but fewer than ten. The chain couples TRBV2 to TRBJ1-5; D is unclear. The CDR3 is 15 residues long. Germline V lookup: CDR1 SNHLY, CDR2 FYNNEI. V lost 6 bases to trimming and J lost 0 bases, with 12 bases between them. The CDR3 DNA is TGTGCCAGCAGGAAGGAAATTAATAGCAATCAGCCCCAGCATTTT. Its translation is CASRKEINSNQPQHF.

This clonotype was counted a few times. The chain couples TRBV7-9 to TRBJ2-7; D not certain. Germline CDR1 is SEHNR and CDR2 is FQNEAQ (reference sequence). The V end was cut by 5 bases, the J end by 3 bases, with 17 bases between. The CDR3 is made up of 15 amino acids. CDR3 DNA: TGTGCCAGCAGCCAAGGGCGTCCGGTTTTCTACGAGCAGTACTTC. Protein product: CASSQGRPVFYEQYF.

This clonotype showed up just a few times. The chain links TRBV3-1 to TRBJ2-7; 9 nucleotides match TRBD2. Losses at the gene ends were 0 bases for V and 5 bases for J; bases not matched to a gene: 5. This CDR3 has 15 residues. Germline CDR1 LGHDT, CDR2 YNNKEL (reference sequence). CDR3 amino acids: CASSQDRLAGNEQYF. The CDR3, as DNA: TGTGCCAGCAGCCAAGATAGGCTAGCGGGAAACGAGCAGTACTTC.

This clonotype was recorded a few times. The CDR3 loop reads CSVRRGAEAFF. DNA for the CDR3: TGCAGCGTTCGTAGGGGGGCTGAAGCTTTCTTT. The chain is built from TRBV29-1 and TRBJ1-1; D perhaps matches TRBD1 (6 bases). The CDR3 covers 11 residues. V gave up 5 bases and J gave up 6 bases, with 10 bases separating them. Germline CDR1 is SQVTM and CDR2 is ANQGSEA. Full variable domain (remainder filled in from reference TRBV29-1 and TRBJ1-1): SAVISQKPSRDICQRGTSLTIQCQVDSQVTMMFWYRQQPGQSLTLIATANQGSEATYESGFVIDKFPISRPNLTFSTLTVSNMSPEDSSIYLCSVRRGAEAFFGQGTRLTVV.

This clonotype was detected a few times. The rearrangement links TRBV24-1 to TRBJ2-1, with 7 bases identical to TRBD1. The CDR3 has 12 amino acids. The germline gives CDR1 KGHDR, CDR2 SFDVKD. The V and J ends lost 4 bases and 13 bases, in that order; junction bases with no gene match: 6. CDR3 sequence (DNA): TGTGCCACCAGTGACCGAACAGGGGTTCAGTTCTTC. Encoded protein: CATSDRTGVQFF.

This clonotype was seen repeatedly, ten times or more. The gene calls are TRBV20-1 and TRBJ2-1, with D hard to call. The germline CDR1 and CDR2 sequences are DFQATT and SNEGSKA (reference sequence). CDR3 length equals 12 residues. The V end lost 1 base, the J end lost 10 bases, and 11 bases lay between the germline ends. In DNA, the CDR3 is TGCAGTGCTAGAGGACTTCACGGCGAGCAGTTCTTC. It encodes CSARGLHGEQFF.

This clonotype was observed a handful of times. The chain carries TRBV7-9 and TRBJ1-3; the D is unclear. The ends were cut back, 4 bases at V and 4 bases at J, with 17 bases in the middle. Per germline, CDR1 SEHNR and CDR2 FQNEAQ (reference sequence). The CDR3 covers 16 residues. The CDR3 loop is CASSYDWGLAGNTIYF. The CDR3 bases are TGTGCCAGCAGCTACGATTGGGGTCTTGCAGGAAACACCATATATTTT.

This clonotype was seen a handful of times. The rearrangement joins TRBV20-1 to TRBJ2-1; TRBD2 matches at 7 bases. J lost 2 bases, V lost 5 bases, and 9 bases had no gene match. This CDR3 is 15 amino acids long. From germline, CDR1 is DFQATT and CDR2 SNEGSKA (reference sequence). The CDR3 sequence: CSAPRAGTTYNEQFF. The CDR3 DNA reads TGCAGTGCTCCAAGAGCGGGAACCACCTACAATGAGCAGTTCTTC.

V gene TRBV4-1 combines with J gene TRBJ1-4; possible D gene TRBD1, 6 bases. V was trimmed by 1 base and J by 5 bases, leaving 11 bases between them. The germline V gene encodes CDR1 MGHRA and CDR2 YSYEKL. This CDR3 spans 15 amino acids. In DNA, the CDR3 is TGCGCCAGCAGCCAAGCTTCAGGGGACAATGAAAAACTGTTTTTT. Residues: CASSQASGDNEKLFF.

The gene calls are TRBV7-2 and TRBJ2-7; 7 bases are a match to TRBD2. V shed 5 bases, J shed 2 bases, and the junction held 9 bases outside the gene matches. The CDR3 contains 15 residues. Germline V gene data show CDR1 as SGHTA and CDR2 as FQGNSA. DNA of the CDR3: TGTGCCAGCAGCATGGCTAGCGGAAATCCCTACGAGCAGTACTTC. Amino acid sequence: CASSMASGNPYEQYF.

This clonotype was counted between two and nine times. The chain joins TRBV5-6 to TRBJ1-1, with D unclear. Germline V lookup: CDR1 SGHDT, CDR2 YYEEEE. V dropped 1 base and J dropped 1 base, with 8 bases sitting between them. The CDR3 is 14 residues long. CDR3 protein: CASSLYGRNTEAFF. The CDR3 bases are TGTGCCAGCAGCTTGTACGGCAGGAACACTGAAGCTTTCTTT. Based on the CDR3 plus reference TRBV5-6 and TRBJ1-1, the full variable domain is DAGVTQSPTHLIKTRGQQVTLRCSPKSGHDTVSWYQQALGQGPQFIFQYYEEEERQRGNFPDRFSGHQFPNYSSELNVNALLLGDSALYLCASSLYGRNTEAFFGQGTRLTVV.

The V call is TRBV20-1, the J call TRBJ2-7; 7 positions agree with TRBD2. CDR1 is DFQATT, CDR2 SNEGSKA, per germline (reference sequence). V lost 0 bases and J lost 3; bases outside the gene matches: 5. CDR3 length equals 14 residues. Here the CDR3 reads CSARDLGGSYEQYF. For the CDR3, the DNA is TGCAGTGCTAGAGATCTGGGCGGGAGCTACGAGCAGTACTTC.

This chain links TRBV6-5 with TRBJ1-1, with D perhaps matching TRBD1 (6 bases). The CDR3 runs 14 residues. Germline CDR1 MNHEY, CDR2 SVGAGI. V was trimmed by 2 bases and J by 4 bases, leaving 11 bases between them. The CDR3 protein is CASSYRRGGTEAFF. The CDR3, as DNA: TGTGCCAGCAGTTACCGCAGGGGCGGCACTGAAGCTTTCTTT.

This clonotype was seen at least ten times. The rearrangement links TRBV7-2 to TRBJ2-1; 8 bases align to TRBD2. The CDR3 is 16 amino acids. Losses at the gene ends were 2 bases for V and 3 bases for J; bases not matched to a gene: 6. Germline loops: CDR1 SGHTA, CDR2 FQGNSA. CDR3 in amino acids: CASSLSGLAGYNEQFF. CDR3 sequence (DNA): TGTGCCAGCAGCTTATCAGGGCTAGCGGGCTACAATGAGCAGTTCTTC.

The chain carries TRBV21-1 and TRBJ2-3. TRBV21-1 has pseudogene status. The CDR3 covers 14 residues. The CDR3: CASTSTWGTDTQYF. As DNA, the CDR3 is TGTGCCAGCACCTCGACGTGGGGAACAGATACGCAGTATTTT.

This chain uses TRBV20-1 with TRBJ2-1; 10 bases line up with TRBD2. The junction had 5 bases not matched to a gene; V was cut back by 1 base and J by 8 bases. Germline V lookup: CDR1 DFQATT, CDR2 SNEGSKA (reference sequence). This CDR3 is built from 14 residues. The CDR3 nucleotides read TGCAGTGCTAGAGCGCTAGCGGGAGTCCATGAGCAGTTCTTC. It specifies CSARALAGVHEQFF.

This clonotype was seen only a few times. The chain employs TRBV6-5 and TRBJ2-1; D may match TRBD1 or TRBD2 (5 bases each). Germline V CDR1 and CDR2: MNHEY, SVGAGI. CDR3 length: 12 residues. Trimming pared 6 bases from V and 11 bases from J, leaving 14 bases between. CDR3 sequence reads: CASSTGPGQQFF. The CDR3 nucleotides read TGTGCCAGCAGCACTGGGCCGGGACAGCAGTTCTTC.

Comment on this clonotype: This clone may be a read error of a much larger clone one base away. The chain is built from TRBV6-6 and TRBJ2-3, with D unresolved. V was shortened by 6 bases and J by 5 bases, with 6 bases between the two germline ends. CDR3 size: 11 residues. Germline V lookup: CDR1 MNHNY, CDR2 SVGAGI (reference sequence). The CDR3 loop is CASRLEDTQYF. The DNA for the CDR3 is TGTGCCAGCAGGTTAGAAGATACGCAGTATTTT.

In this sample, this clonotype turned up a few times. V and J are TRBV5-1 and TRBJ2-7; D is uncertain. The CDR3 loop spans 16 amino acids. Deletions cut 0 bases from V and 0 bases from J, with 13 bases between. Germline V lookup: CDR1 SGHRS, CDR2 YFSETQ. The CDR3 sequence is CASSLEGASSSYEQYF. As DNA, the CDR3 is TGCGCCAGCAGCTTGGAAGGCGCTTCCTCCTCCTACGAGCAGTACTTC.

V and J are TRBV7-2 and TRBJ2-2, with D possibly being TRBD1 or TRBD2 (6 bases each). The germline V and J ends were trimmed by 5 bases and 0 bases, with 16 bases remaining between them. The germline V gene encodes CDR1 SGHTA and CDR2 FQGNSA. This CDR3 is 17 amino acids long. The CDR3, as DNA: TGTGCCAGCAGCCGAATGGGGGGCGTATCGAACACCGGGGAGCTGTTTTTT. Translated: CASSRMGGVSNTGELFF.

This clonotype was detected a few times. The chain is built from TRBV29-1 and TRBJ2-5; 8 nucleotides match TRBD2. The CDR3 has 11 residues. Germline CDR1 reads SQVTM; CDR2 reads ANQGSEA. The DNA of the CDR3 is TGCAGTGTGCGGGGGGCTGAGACCCAGTACTTC. Translating it yields CSVRGAETQYF.

J is TRBJ2-2 and V is TRBV10-3; D is ambiguous. V was shortened by 4 bases and J by 4 bases, with 7 bases between the two germline ends. The CDR3 extends over 13 amino acids. CDR1 is ENHRY and CDR2 is SYGVKD in the germline V gene. The CDR3, as DNA: TGTGCCATCAGTGGTGTAGGCACCGGGGAGCTGTTTTTT. It specifies CAISGVGTGELFF.

The V and J genes are TRBV12-3 or TRBV12-4 and TRBJ2-1; TRBD2 matches 9 bases. This CDR3 has 13 residues. The ends lost 5 bases at V and 8 bases at J; junction bases unmatched: 4. The CDR3 DNA reads TGTGCCAGCAGTCTGCTAGCGGGATATGAGCAGTTCTTC. This sequence encodes CASSLLAGYEQFF.

This clonotype was counted at least ten times. The V and J genes are TRBV10-3 and TRBJ2-1; a weak D match, TRBD2 (5 bases). CDR1 and CDR2 from the germline V gene are ENHRY and SYGVKD. V was trimmed by 4 bases and J by 8 bases, leaving 12 bases between them. The CDR3 loop spans 13 amino acids. CDR3 DNA sequence: TGTGCCATCAGTGGGACTGCCGGGGATGAGCAGTTCTTC. Amino acid sequence: CAISGTAGDEQFF.

This clonotype showed up just a few times. This sequence joins TRBV15 and TRBJ1-2; D not certain. V lost 0 bases and J lost 4, with 24 bases in between. The CDR3 is 19 residues long. Germline loops: CDR1 LNHNV, CDR2 YYDKDF (reference sequence). CDR3 sequence: CATSRDRRSDALLLYGYTF. CDR3 DNA: TGTGCCACCAGCAGAGATCGGCGGTCAGACGCCCTCCTCCTCTATGGCTACACCTTC.

This clonotype was seen only a few times. The chain combines TRBV12-3 or TRBV12-4 with TRBJ2-1; 9 bases map to TRBD2. Trimming cost V 1 base and J 6 bases; bases outside gene matches: 4. There are 15 residues in the CDR3. CDR3 bases: TGTGCCAGCAGTTTAGGGCTAGCGGGGACCAATGAGCAGTTCTTC. Amino acids: CASSLGLAGTNEQFF.

The table lists this clonotype with a few counts. The rearrangement uses TRBV20-1 and TRBJ2-1, with D possibly TRBD2 on 6 matching bases. CDR1 and CDR2 (germline): DFQATT, SNEGSKA (reference sequence). The CDR3 extends over 15 amino acids. Between the trimmed V and J ends, which lost 1 base and 0 bases, there was a span of 10 bases. CDR3 residues: CSARGGGNSYNEQFF. As DNA, the CDR3 is TGCAGTGCTAGAGGCGGCGGGAACTCCTACAATGAGCAGTTCTTC.